This T cell receptor beta chain was obtained from a study of OX40 agonist ivuxolimab in advanced cancers. Looking at the study overall: The costimulatory receptor OX40 (CD134) was targeted by ivuxolimab, a fully human IgG2 agonistic monoclonal antibody. Peripheral TCRbeta sequencing was intended to test whether TCR sequence diversity was altered and clonal T-cell expansion was caused by ivuxolimab. The paper reports the monotherapy dose-escalation portion (N ≈ 52 patients) of the phase I ivuxolimab trial. Partial responses occurred in three dose-escalation patients, of whom one had hepatocellular carcinoma and two had cutaneous melanoma. In the dose-escalation cohort, 82.7% of patients were male, and the mean age was roughly 60 years, with a range of 23 to 79. Patients were allowed to have had prior anti-PD-1, anti-PD-L1 or anti-CTLA-4 therapy, and 40% to 45% of the dose-escalation patients had previously received checkpoint inhibitors. Of the approximately 54 dose-escalation patients, hepatocellular carcinoma was present in approximately 20, melanoma in about 15, renal cell carcinoma in 9 and head and neck cancer in 9. Intravenous ivuxolimab was administered to patients every 2 weeks at six dose levels: 0.01, 0.1, 0.3, 1.5, 3 and 10 mg/kg.

With regard to this clone: Its antigen is unknown. No clone much larger than this one lies a single base away; base qualities are absent.

The CDR3 holds 11 amino acids from the cysteine to the phenylalanine. Only the CDR3 portion is preserved as DNA: 33 bases, with reading frame beginning at the first base. The V end loses 1 base and the J end loses 6 bases, and a stretch of 2 bases separates them. As encoded in the germline V gene, CDR1 is SNHLY while CDR2 is FYNNEI. Patients with autoimmune disease history or receiving systemic immunosuppression were excluded from the trial. Peripheral blood for TCR sequencing was collected from all dose cohorts at baseline, on cycle 4 day 1, and on cycle 7 day 1. The samples were drawn from a first-in-human, open-label, multicenter phase I dose-escalation trial of ivuxolimab. Adults with locally advanced or metastatic head and neck squamous cell, hepatocellular, melanoma or renal cell carcinoma were enrolled in the trial. CD4+ and CD8+ T cells were sorted separately from peripheral blood before TCR sequencing.

To sequence the TCRbeta CDR3 region, genomic DNA was isolated from the sorted cells. The immunoSEQ Assay was used to sequence the TCRbeta CDR3 regions. Drawn from immuneACCESS, this table holds only the in-frame rearrangements with V and J called that TCRdb kept. Clones are partly lost; checked studies trace under half to an unresolved V gene and leave the rest unexplained. The table for this sample lists over 45,000 clones; over 90% of them were counted only once. The ten largest clones add up to approximately 18% of the sample. The full study reports these points: Clonal expansion of both CD4+ and CD8+ blood T cells was observed from baseline to week 6 at doses 0.1 to 3.0 mg/kg. After ivuxolimab, more expanded clones were found on average in CD8+ T cells than in CD4+ T cells. Low levels of normalized T-cell clonal expansion were also seen in some nonresponding patients. The antigen specificity of the peripheral T cells that underwent clonal expansion was not determined. In partial responders in the 0.1-3.0 mg/kg groups, normalized peripheral clonal expansion was found to be among the lowest, especially among CD8+ T cells.

Sequences were derived from CD4+ or CD8+ T cells sorted from blood, sampled in a trial of the OX40 agonist ivuxolimab. The TCR was taken from an adult with an advanced solid tumor such as melanoma, head and neck, liver or kidney cancer. The chain couples TRBV2 to TRBJ2-3; the D gene is not confidently resolved. The CDR3 loop reads CASSEGDTQYF. DNA sequence: TGTGCCAGCAGTGAAGGGGATACGCAGTATTTT.